This is a list of T cell receptor beta chains from one sample in a study of T-cell reconstitution after alpha-beta-depleted transplantation in children. TCRdb itself ran the PCR reads through MiXCR, one entry per CDR3 protein. The sample records some 600,000 distinct CDR3 sequences, over 10% being singletons. Material: PBMCs, mostly from graft donor cells, obtained 360 days after TCRalphabeta/CD19-depleted stem cell transplant. Receptors originate from a male patient younger than 18 who had a stem cell transplant for acute myeloid leukemia, so the T cells may come from the graft donor. The CDR3 runs from the conserved cysteine through the conserved F or W. Each record gives: clone size, V gene, J gene, D gene, CDR3 DNA, CDR3 protein. The D gene is left open where the match is weak. Clone sizes are given selectively: once, few, many, or a class where the clone is expanded.

.	TRBV7-3	TRBJ2-7	.	TGTGCCAGCAGCCAATGGGCTACCCAAGCCTACGAGCAGTACTTC	CASSQWATQAYEQYF
few	TRBV30	TRBJ1-5	.	TGTGCCTGGAGTCGAGGGGTCAGCAATCAGCCCCAGCATTTT	CAWSRGVSNQPQHF
.	TRBV18	TRBJ2-7	.	TGTGCCAGCTCACCGATAGCTCGTCCAGGTCAGGAGCAGTACTTC	CASSPIARPGQEQYF
few	TRBV6-5	TRBJ2-5	TRBD2	TGTGCCAGCATTAGCGGGAGGGCCGTGAAGACCCAGTACTTC	CASISGRAVKTQYF
many	TRBV24-1	TRBJ2-2	TRBD1	TGTGCCACCAGTGATCCTCAGGGGGCCTCAACCGGGGAGCTGTTTTTT	CATSDPQGASTGELFF
few	TRBV6-1	TRBJ2-3	.	TGTGCCAGCTATCGCGGATCTAGCACAGATACGCAGTATTTT	CASYRGSSTDTQYF
.	TRBV28	TRBJ2-2	.	TGTGCCAGCGCTCGACGGCCGAACACCGGGGAGCTGTTTTTT	CASARRPNTGELFF
many	TRBV27	TRBJ2-5	TRBD2	TGTGCCAGCAGTTTCGGACTAGCGGGAGAAGAGACCCAGTACTTC	CASSFGLAGEETQYF
many	TRBV18	TRBJ2-5	TRBD2	TGTGCCAGCTCATCGAGCGCGCTCAGCGGGACCCAAGAGACCCAGTACTTC	CASSSSALSGTQETQYF
.	TRBV15	TRBJ2-1	TRBD1	TGTGCCACCAGCCGAGGACAGGCCCACAATGAGCAGTTCTTC	CATSRGQAHNEQFF
few	TRBV28	TRBJ2-3	TRBD2	TGTGCCAGCCTCTCCGGAAGCGGGAGGATGACAGATACGCAGTATTTT	CASLSGSGRMTDTQYF
.	TRBV7-3	TRBJ2-6	.	TGTGCCAGCAGCTCGGGCTCTGGACCGGCTGGGGCCAACGTCCTGACTTTC	CASSSGSGPAGANVLTF
few	TRBV6-1	TRBJ2-2	.	TGTGCCAGCACCCTCTTGGTCACCGGGGAGCTGTTTTTT	CASTLLVTGELFF
.	TRBV5-4	TRBJ2-7	TRBD2	TGTGCCAGCAGCCCTAGCGGGAGGCATGCCTACGAGCAGTACTTC	CASSPSGRHAYEQYF
many	TRBV12-3/TRBV12-4	TRBJ2-1	.	TGTGCCAGCAGCTTACAATACAATGAGCAGTTCTTC	CASSLQYNEQFF
many	TRBV29-1	TRBJ2-5	TRBD2	TGCAGCGTTGATGGAAGACTAGCGGTCCAAGAGACCCAGTACTTC	CSVDGRLAVQETQYF
many	TRBV4-3	TRBJ2-7	TRBD2	TGCGCCAGCAGCCAAGATGGGACTAGCGGGAGACACGAGCAGTACTTC	CASSQDGTSGRHEQYF
few	TRBV7-2	TRBJ2-7	TRBD1	TGTGCCAGCACCCCTAACGGACAGGGGAGCTCCTACGAGCAGTACTTC	CASTPNGQGSSYEQYF
.	TRBV20-1	TRBJ2-2	.	TGCAGTGCTAGAGAAGTTAACGGAGCGGCCGGGGAGCTGTTTTTT	CSAREVNGAAGELFF
many	TRBV27	TRBJ2-2	.	TGTGCCAGCAGTTTGTTATGGGGCGGGGAGCTGTTTTTT	CASSLLWGGELFF
few	TRBV4-2	TRBJ2-1	TRBD2	TGTGCCAGCAGCCAAGATCCGGGACTAGCGGCCTACAATGAGCAGTTCTTC	CASSQDPGLAAYNEQFF
.	TRBV5-1	TRBJ2-7	TRBD1	TGCGCCAGCACCGGGACAGGCCGCTACGAGCAGTACTTC	CASTGTGRYEQYF
many	TRBV7-9	TRBJ2-2	.	TGTGCCAGCAGTTTCCAGTGGAGCAGCACCGGGGAGCTGTTTTTT	CASSFQWSSTGELFF
many	TRBV29-1	TRBJ2-7	TRBD2	TGCAGCGTTGCCTGGGGAGGGAGTACCTACGAGCAGTACTTC	CSVAWGGSTYEQYF
many	TRBV7-2	TRBJ1-5	TRBD1	TGTGCCAGCAGCGGGGACAGGGGAAGCAATCAGCCCCAGCATTTT	CASSGDRGSNQPQHF
few	TRBV20-1	TRBJ2-7	.	TGCAGTGCCAGTAAGGACGCCGTGTCCTACGAGCAGTACTTC	CSASKDAVSYEQYF
.	TRBV28	TRBJ2-3	TRBD1	TGTGCCAGCAGTTCAATTTCCGGGACAGGGACCACAGATACGCAGTATTTT	CASSSISGTGTTDTQYF
.	TRBV7-2	TRBJ2-5	.	TGTGCCAGCAGTCCCGGACCCTACACGGGAGAGACCCAGTACTTC	CASSPGPYTGETQYF
.	TRBV20-1	TRBJ2-7	.	TGCTGTGCTAGAGATCCCAGACATCTGGGCATCTACGAGCAGTACTTC	CCARDPRHLGIYEQYF
.	TRBV28	TRBJ1-4	TRBD1	TGTGCCAGCAGTGGAGGACAGGGAGTCAGGGAAAAACTGTTTTTT	CASSGGQGVREKLFF
.	TRBV20-1	TRBJ2-1	.	TGCAGTGCGGGGGGTGTGGTAGCGACCATCAATGAGCAGTTCTTC	CSAGGVVATINEQFF
.	TRBV9	TRBJ2-3	.	TGTGCCAGCAGCGTTACACCGGGGCTTAATTCCGCAGATACGCAGTATTTT	CASSVTPGLNSADTQYF
once	TRBV20-1	TRBJ2-7	.	TGCAGTGCTAGGGGCTCAGAGAACCCCTACGAGCAGTACTTC	CSARGSENPYEQYF
few	TRBV19	TRBJ1-5	TRBD1	TGTGCCAGTAGTATACAGGGGGGTGGCAATCAGCCCCAGCATTTT	CASSIQGGGNQPQHF
many	TRBV7-6	TRBJ1-4	TRBD1	TGTGCCAGCAGCTTAGCATTCGGGACAGGGGAGGATGAAAAACTGTTTTTT	CASSLAFGTGEDEKLFF
.	TRBV29-1	TRBJ1-5	.	TGCAGCGGCCACCCTCTCCAGCCCCAGCATTTT	CSGHPLQPQHF
few	TRBV15	TRBJ2-7	TRBD1	TGTGCCACCAGCATCTGGAGGGGACAGGGCTACGAGCAGTACTTC	CATSIWRGQGYEQYF
.	TRBV12-3/TRBV12-4	TRBJ1-3	TRBD1	TGTGCCAGCAGTTGGACAGGGGCTGGAAACACCATATATTTT	CASSWTGAGNTIYF
.	TRBV27	TRBJ1-6	.	TGTGCCAGCAGTCCAATAAACGGCGGGGATTCACCCCTCCACTTT	CASSPINGGDSPLHF
many	TRBV7-2	TRBJ2-7	TRBD2	TGTGCCAGCAGCTTAGGGGGAGGGTTCTCATCCTACGAGCAGTACTTC	CASSLGGGFSSYEQYF
.	TRBV15	TRBJ1-1	.	TGTGCCACCTCCAGGGGGAACACTGAAGCTTTCTTT	CATSRGNTEAFF
many	TRBV28	TRBJ2-7	.	TGTGCCAGCAGAGGGGAATTCAGGCACGAGCAGTACTTC	CASRGEFRHEQYF
.	TRBV20-1	TRBJ2-7	TRBD1	TGCAGTGCTTCTCGAACAGGGGGCATGTCCTACGAGCAGTACTTC	CSASRTGGMSYEQYF